A single TCR beta chain is shown here with its context. This entry comes from a study of shared clonotypes between healthy human individuals. Splitting of CD4+ cells produced CD45RA+ naive and CD45RA-negative memory subsets. Germline V gene data show CDR1 as SGHRS and CDR2 as YFSETQ. Trimming at V came to 4 bases and at J to 0 bases, leaving 12 bases not matched to a gene. The CDR3 runs 18 residues. Repertoires were generated with immunoSEQ multiplex PCR, while TCRdb's copy carries only in-frame clones and drops some. The sample contains approximately 1.5 million clones, nearly 99% of which appear only once.

This clonotype originated in a young man in good health. Sequencing used naive CD4+ T cells sorted from blood. Sample subset: CD45RA+ positively selected. This rearrangement joins TRBV5-1 to TRBJ2-3; 9 positions agree with TRBD2. The CDR3 sequence: CASSRQLLAGPSTDTQYF. CDR3 coding DNA: TGCGCCAGCAGCCGACAACTACTAGCGGGTCCTAGCACAGATACGCAGTATTTT.